These 31 T cell receptor beta chains originate from one sample sequenced in a study of cytomegalovirus exposure and HLA in healthy donors. Primers for the PCR totalled 60 Vbeta and 13 Jbeta. The repertoire was sequenced with immunoSEQ multiplex PCR; TCRdb's copy has only in-frame clones and lacks some. Of about 230,000 clones listed, about 89% are singletons. Sequenced input: PBMCs. The receptor set was obtained from a young woman in good health and CMV-seronegative.

The V and J genes are TRBV11-3 and TRBJ2-7; 10 nucleotides agree with TRBD1. The CDR3 contains 16 residues. Germline V gives CDR1 SGHNT, CDR2 YENEEA. J lost 1 base, V lost 4 bases, and 7 bases had no gene match. CDR3 nucleotides: TGTGCCAGCAGCTCGACGTGGGGACAGGGGTCCTACGAGCAGTACTTC. The encoded protein is CASSSTWGQGSYEQYF.

V gene TRBV9 combines with J gene TRBJ2-3; 7 bases agree with TRBD2. The CDR3 is 15 amino acids. The junction had 6 bases not matched to a gene; V was cut back by 5 bases and J by 0 bases. Per the germline V gene, CDR1 is SGDLS and CDR2 is YYNGEE. The CDR3 region is CASSYYSGSTDTQYF. In DNA form, the CDR3 reads TGTGCCAGCAGTTATTATAGCGGGAGCACAGATACGCAGTATTTT.

The sample holds one count of this clone. The rearrangement links TRBV18 to TRBJ2-3; D may be TRBD2 (5 bases). V shed 1 base and J shed 4 bases, with 12 bases lying between them. CDR1 is KGHSH and CDR2 is LQKENI in the germline V gene. The CDR3 spans 15 residues. The CDR3 protein is CASSPRVSASDTQYF. The CDR3 DNA sequence: TGTGCCAGCTCACCACGGGTTAGCGCCTCAGATACGCAGTATTTT.

The table lists this clone with a count of one. V gene TRBV9 combines with J gene TRBJ2-2; 8 bases line up with TRBD2. Germline assignment: CDR1 SGDLS and CDR2 YYNGEE. The junction had 13 bases not matched to a gene; V was cut back by 4 bases and J by 5 bases. The CDR3 is 17 amino acids. The CDR3 coding sequence is TGTGCCAGCAGCCCCCACCGGGCGGGAGGAAGGACCGGGGAGCTGTTTTTT. As protein: CASSPHRAGGRTGELFF.

The V and J genes are TRBV7-9 and TRBJ1-5, with D uncertain. The CDR3 length is 15 residues. V was clipped by 2 bases and J by 2 bases, with 10 bases between them. Germline V gene lookup returns CDR1 SEHNR and CDR2 FQNEAQ (reference sequence). The CDR3 spells CASSLHGNRNQPQHF. The CDR3 DNA sequence: TGTGCCAGCAGCTTACACGGGAACCGCAATCAGCCCCAGCATTTT.

This clone was detected once. This rearrangement joins TRBV5-1 to TRBJ2-7; TRBD2 matches 10 bases. CDR3 length equals 14 residues. J was trimmed by 5 bases and V by 4 bases; bases with no gene match: 6. Germline loops: CDR1 SGHRS, CDR2 YFSETQ. The CDR3: CASSGGLAAHEQYF. In DNA form, the CDR3 reads TGCGCCAGCAGCGGTGGACTAGCGGCCCACGAGCAGTACTTC.

This clone was seen only a few times. The V gene is TRBV4-3, the J gene TRBJ2-7, with a weak D call TRBD2 (5 bases). CDR1 is LGHNA, CDR2 YSLEER, per germline. This CDR3 has 14 amino acids. V shed 1 base and J shed 3 bases, with 10 bases lying between them. The CDR3: CASSQAQLGYEQYF. CDR3 DNA sequence: TGCGCCAGCAGCCAAGCACAACTAGGCTACGAGCAGTACTTC.

The chain recombines TRBV5-6 with TRBJ1-2; maybe TRBD1 (5 bases). V gave up 1 base and J gave up 3 bases, with 7 bases separating them. The CDR3 has 13 residues. The germline gives CDR1 SGHDT, CDR2 YYEEEE. CDR3 amino acids: CASSLWTHYGYTF. CDR3 coding DNA: TGTGCCAGCAGCTTGTGGACACACTATGGCTACACCTTC.

The rearrangement joins TRBV19 to TRBJ2-7, with D possibly TRBD1 on 5 matching bases. Deletions cut 5 bases from V and 0 bases from J, with 26 bases between. The CDR3 contains 19 residues. The germline gives CDR1 LNHDA, CDR2 SQIVND (reference sequence). The chain's CDR3 is CASSVTHIVLPQGSYEQYF. The DNA for the CDR3 is TGTGCCAGTAGTGTCACCCACATAGTTCTACCTCAGGGCTCCTACGAGCAGTACTTC.

The V and J genes are TRBV7-7 and TRBJ2-7, with 10 positions matching TRBD1. The CDR3 runs 16 residues. Germline V gives CDR1 SSHAT, CDR2 FNYEAQ (reference sequence). Trimming took 1 base from V and 5 from J; bases not matched to a gene: 8. CDR3 nucleotides: TGTGCCAGCAGCTTAGGAATCGGGACAGGGGCCCACGAGCAGTACTTC. Its protein product is CASSLGIGTGAHEQYF.

This clone has just a few counts. The genes are TRBV15 and TRBJ1-1, with TRBD1 matching over 7 bases. The V and J ends lost 6 bases and 7 bases, in that order; junction bases with no gene match: 11. Germline CDR1 LNHNV, CDR2 YYDKDF (reference sequence). The CDR3 runs 14 residues. CDR3 amino acids: CATRTDRDRLEAFF. CDR3 in DNA: TGTGCCACCAGGACCGACAGGGACAGACTTGAAGCTTTCTTT.

This sequence joins TRBV5-6 and TRBJ1-2, with 8 bases aligning to TRBD1. The CDR3 loop spans 14 amino acids. The V segment lost 4 bases and the J segment 8 bases; nucleotides outside the gene matches: 10. Germline V gives CDR1 SGHDT, CDR2 YYEEEE. The CDR3 nucleotides read TGTGCCAGCAGCCTCGGACAGGGAAAGTACGGCTACACCTTC. Translation: CASSLGQGKYGYTF.

J is TRBJ1-1 and V is TRBV7-9; D ambiguous. The CDR3 is made up of 13 amino acids. V lost 6 bases and J 5 bases, leaving 13 bases between the germline ends. Germline loops: CDR1 SEHNR, CDR2 FQNEAQ (reference sequence). The CDR3 loop is CASRSGVGTEAFF. CDR3 sequence (DNA): TGTGCCAGCAGGTCCGGGGTCGGGACTGAAGCTTTCTTT.

This chain links TRBV7-8 with TRBJ2-7; 8 bases agree with TRBD1. CDR1 and CDR2 (germline): SGHVS, FQNEAQ. The CDR3 is made up of 17 amino acids. V dropped 1 base and J dropped 6; count of bases not matched to a gene: 14. CDR3 region: CASSLGGLFDRGLEQYF. The CDR3 bases are TGTGCCAGCAGCTTAGGGGGCCTTTTCGACAGGGGTCTCGAGCAGTACTTC.

The genes are TRBV6-1 and TRBJ1-1; D is ambiguous. V lost 3 bases, J lost 1 base, and 15 bases lay in between. The germline CDR1 and CDR2 sequences are MNHNS and SASEGT. This CDR3 is 16 amino acids long. CDR3 residues: CASSDPGRVGNTEAFF. The DNA for the CDR3 is TGTGCCAGCAGTGACCCGGGGAGGGTAGGGAACACTGAAGCTTTCTTT.

The chain has TRBV7-2 and TRBJ1-5; a possible D gene is TRBD1 (6 bases). V lost 1 base to trimming and J lost 4 bases, with 17 bases between them. The germline CDR1 and CDR2 sequences are SGHTA and FQGNSA. The length of the CDR3 is 17 residues. The CDR3 region is CASSLVLALQGNQPQHF. For the CDR3, the DNA is TGTGCCAGCAGCTTAGTCCTGGCGTTACAGGGTAATCAGCCCCAGCATTTT.

V is TRBV19 and J is TRBJ2-3; 13 bases fit TRBD2. The CDR3 is 14 amino acids. From germline, CDR1 is LNHDA and CDR2 SQIVND (reference sequence). V gave up 6 bases and J gave up 6 bases; unmatched junction bases: 3. The chain's CDR3 is CASSWTSGSDTQYF. The CDR3 DNA sequence: TGTGCCAGTAGCTGGACTAGCGGGAGCGATACGCAGTATTTT.

The J gene is TRBJ2-7, the V gene TRBV6-1; D uncertain. CDR3 length: 14 amino acids. V was trimmed by 2 bases and J by 0 bases, leaving 8 bases between them. Germline V gene lookup returns CDR1 MNHNS and CDR2 SASEGT. The CDR3 DNA follows: TGTGCCAGCAGTGAATTTGGCAGCTCCTACGAGCAGTACTTC. This encodes CASSEFGSSYEQYF.

The genes are TRBV11-2 and TRBJ2-3; D is ambiguous. The V end was cut by 2 bases, the J end by 0 bases, with 12 bases between. Germline V gene sequence: CDR1 SGHAT, CDR2 FQNNGV. The CDR3 runs to 16 residues. The CDR3 DNA sequence: TGTGCCAGCAGCTTATTTGGCGGATTTAGCACAGATACGCAGTATTTT. Its translation: CASSLFGGFSTDTQYF.

This chain connects TRBV7-2 to TRBJ2-2; TRBD1 aligns across 8 bases. Unmatched junction bases numbered 4, after V lost 4 bases and J lost 0 bases. The CDR3 contains 16 residues. CDR1 SGHTA and CDR2 FQGNSA come from the germline V gene. The CDR3 sequence: CASSYGQGPNTGELFF. Written as DNA, the CDR3 is TGTGCCAGCAGCTACGGACAGGGCCCGAACACCGGGGAGCTGTTTTTT.

This clone was seen a single time. The chain is built from TRBV6-5 and TRBJ1-1, with D perhaps TRBD1 (6 bases). This CDR3 comprises 14 residues. The V gene lost 6 bases and the J gene lost 4 bases, with 15 bases spanning the gap. The germline gives CDR1 MNHEY, CDR2 SVGAGI. Here the CDR3 reads CASSPQGRSTEAFF. The CDR3 DNA is TGTGCCAGCAGCCCACAGGGACGGAGCACTGAAGCTTTCTTT.

This chain connects TRBV11-3 to TRBJ2-7; 11 bases line up with TRBD2. Per the germline V gene, CDR1 is SGHNT and CDR2 is YENEEA. This CDR3 contains 15 residues. V was pared by 2 bases and J by 5 bases, with 5 bases of the junction left unmatched. CDR3 nucleotides: TGTGCCAGCAGCTTAATAGCGGGAGGGCGGAACGAGCAGTACTTC. Amino acids: CASSLIAGGRNEQYF.

About this clone itself: Additional DNA sequences in this sample encode the identical CDR3. The chain employs TRBV4-2 and TRBJ2-7; 8 positions agree with TRBD2. This CDR3 comprises 15 residues. With 0 bases clipped from V and 0 bases from J, the junction kept 1 base outside the gene matches. CDR1 is LGHNA, CDR2 YNFKEQ, per germline. CDR3 in DNA: TGTGCCAGCAGCCAAGAAACTAGCGGCTCCTACGAGCAGTACTTC. Translation: CASSQETSGSYEQYF.

The J gene is TRBJ2-3, the V gene TRBV10-1; TRBD2 aligns across 7 bases. The germline V gene has CDR1 WNHNN and CDR2 SYGVQD (reference sequence). With V trimmed by 8 bases and J by 5 bases, 4 bases remained unmatched. This CDR3 is 12 amino acids long. CDR3 amino acids: CASGLEVDTQYF. The CDR3 DNA reads as TGCGCCAGCGGACTAGAGGTAGATACGCAGTATTTT.

The chain has TRBV7-2 and TRBJ2-1; 15 nucleotides line up with TRBD2. V shed 3 bases and J 15 bases; nucleotides not matched to a gene: 6. The CDR3 extends over 14 amino acids. Germline loops: CDR1 SGHTA, CDR2 FQGNSA. In DNA, the CDR3 is TGTGCCAGCAGCTTCTCGGGGACTAGCGGGGGGTCGTTCTTC. Its protein product is CASSFSGTSGGSFF.

This clone was counted between two and nine times. This chain links TRBV5-4 with TRBJ1-1; D unclear. The CDR3 consists of 11 residues. In germline, CDR1 is SGHNT, CDR2 YYREEE (reference sequence). V lost 0 bases and J lost 12, with 9 bases in between. For the CDR3, the DNA is TGTGCCAGCAGCTTGGATAGCGAACCTTTCTTT. Translation: CASSLDSEPFF. Full variable domain (remainder filled in from reference TRBV5-4 and TRBJ1-1): ETGVTQSPTHLIKTRGQQVTLRCSSQSGHNTVSWYQQALGQGPQFIFQYYREEENGRGNFPPRFSGLQFPNYSSELNVNALELDDSALYLCASSLDSEPFFGQGTRLTVV.

The chain has TRBV2 and TRBJ1-1, with a weak D call TRBD1 (5 bases). Germline V gene data show CDR1 as SNHLY and CDR2 as FYNNEI. Trimming cost V 3 bases and J 1 base, with 9 bases left between them. This CDR3 is 14 amino acids long. In DNA, the CDR3 is TGTGCCAGCAGTGACAGGGTGGGGAACACTGAAGCTTTCTTT. This sequence encodes CASSDRVGNTEAFF.

V usage is TRBV15 and J usage is TRBJ2-2; 7 bases line up with TRBD2. Germline assignment: CDR1 LNHNV and CDR2 YYDKDF (reference sequence). V shed 0 bases and J 1 base; nucleotides not matched to a gene: 2. The CDR3 covers 16 residues. The CDR3 region is CATSRDTGGNTGELFF. As DNA, the CDR3 is TGTGCCACCAGCAGAGATACGGGAGGGAACACCGGGGAGCTGTTTTTT. The complete variable domain, with remaining parts taken from reference TRBV15 and TRBJ2-2, reads DAMVIQNPRYQVTQFGKPVTLSCSQTLNHNVMYWYQQKSSQAPKLLFHYYDKDFNNEADTPDNFQSRRPNTSFCFLDIRSPGLGDTAMYLCATSRDTGGNTGELFFGEGSRLTVL.

This chain connects TRBV5-1 to TRBJ1-2, with TRBD1 matching 10 bases. The length of the CDR3 is 18 residues. Germline V gene data show CDR1 as SGHRS and CDR2 as YFSETQ. V lost 4 bases to trimming and J lost 2 bases; unmatched junction nucleotides: 14. The CDR3 DNA sequence: TGCGCCAGCAGCCCCCGAATAGGGATGGGACAGGGGAACTATGGCTACACCTTC. Its translation: CASSPRIGMGQGNYGYTF.

This clone has only one observation. V is TRBV7-2 and J is TRBJ2-7; 8 bases are shared with TRBD2. The CDR3 has 14 amino acids. CDR1 and CDR2 (germline): SGHTA, FQGNSA. Trimming at V came to 6 bases and at J to 0 bases, leaving 4 bases not matched to a gene. In nucleotides, the CDR3 is TGTGCCAGCAGTCCGGGACTAGGCTCCTACGAGCAGTACTTC. This codes for CASSPGLGSYEQYF.

The chain links TRBV27 to TRBJ2-7; D perhaps matches TRBD2 (6 bases). Trimming took off 4 bases at V and 2 bases at J, with 21 bases between the two ends. The germline V gene has CDR1 MNHEY and CDR2 SMNVEV (reference sequence). The length of the CDR3 is 17 residues. The CDR3 loop reads CASSSGLLSNVAYEQYF. The CDR3 coding sequence is TGTGCCAGCAGTTCGGGACTTTTAAGTAACGTAGCCTACGAGCAGTACTTC.